Below, 23 T cell receptor beta chains from the same sample are listed, as sequenced in a study of shared clonotypes between healthy human individuals. The data were produced by immunoSEQ multiplex PCR, yet TCRdb's version contains in-frame clones alone and is incomplete. The table has 1.6 million or so clones, approximately 98.5% seen once. The specimen sequenced was naive CD4+ T cells sorted from blood. Subset: CD45RA+ positively selected. The receptors shown here come from a young man in good health.

The DNA for the CDR3 is TGTGCCAGCAGCTCTACGCCGTTAAGCGGCTACACCTTC. Translating it yields CASSSTPLSGYTF. J is TRBJ1-2 and V is TRBV5-8; D is undetermined. This CDR3 comprises 13 residues. Germline V gene sequence: CDR1 SGHTS, CDR2 YDEGEE. V lost 3 bases, J lost 8 bases, and 14 bases lay in between.

This sequence joins TRBV28 and TRBJ2-1; D ambiguous. V was shortened by 5 bases and J by 5 bases, with 10 bases between the two germline ends. The CDR3 covers 13 residues. From germline, CDR1 is MDHEN and CDR2 SYDVKM. Here the CDR3 reads CASSPPRDNEQFF. The CDR3 region has the DNA TGTGCCAGCAGTCCTCCAAGGGACAATGAGCAGTTCTTC.

This chain joins TRBV15 and TRBJ2-7, with TRBD2 matching 7 bases. V shed 1 base and J 3 bases; nucleotides not matched to a gene: 6. Germline values: CDR1 LNHNV, CDR2 YYDKDF (reference sequence). This CDR3 has 15 amino acids. CDR3 bases: TGTGCCACCAGCAGAGGGGGCGGGAGCGGCTACGAGCAGTACTTC. Translated: CATSRGGGSGYEQYF.

This sequence joins TRBV14 and TRBJ2-7, with TRBD2 matching over 10 bases. V shed 1 base, J shed 3 bases, and the junction held 9 bases outside the gene matches. The CDR3 extends over 17 amino acids. CDR1 and CDR2 (germline): SGHDN, FVKESK. The CDR3 protein is CASSQGLLRTSGYEQYF. CDR3 sequence (DNA): TGTGCCAGCAGCCAAGGCCTGCTGCGGACTAGCGGCTACGAGCAGTACTTC.

The chain links TRBV6-5 to TRBJ2-1; 11 bases line up with TRBD2. Trimming removed 5 bases from V and 9 bases from J; junction bases left unmatched: 9. Germline CDR1 and CDR2: MNHEY and SVGAGI. The CDR3 sequence is 15 residues long. The CDR3 DNA is TGTGCCAGCAGTCGCCGACTAGCGGGAACCATTGAGCAGTTCTTC. Protein sequence: CASSRRLAGTIEQFF.

CDR3 sequence (DNA): TGTGCCATCAGCAAGGGACAGGGCTACAATGAGCAGTTCTTC. Translating it yields CAISKGQGYNEQFF. The chain recombines TRBV10-3 with TRBJ2-1; 9 bases fit TRBD1. Trimming at V came to 6 bases and at J to 3 bases, leaving 3 bases not matched to a gene. The CDR3 has 14 residues. The germline V gene has CDR1 ENHRY and CDR2 SYGVKD.

This chain links TRBV6-6 with TRBJ2-5; D is perhaps TRBD2 (5 bases). With 11 bases removed from V and 1 base from J, the gap between germline ends came to 17 bases. This CDR3 region has 14 residues. In germline, CDR1 is MNHNY, CDR2 SVGAGI (reference sequence). CDR3 loop: CAAVGLGFQETQYF. Written as DNA, the CDR3 is TGTGCCGCGGTCGGACTGGGCTTCCAAGAGACCCAGTACTTC.

V is TRBV11-2 and J is TRBJ2-1; unclear D gene. Looked up from germline, CDR1 is SGHAT and CDR2 is FQNNGV. Trimming pared 7 bases from V and 1 base from J, leaving 8 bases between. This CDR3 contains 13 residues. The CDR3 reads CASNGPSYNEQFF. The CDR3 coding sequence is TGTGCCAGCAACGGGCCGTCCTACAATGAGCAGTTCTTC.

The V call is TRBV19, the J call TRBJ2-7; D is perhaps TRBD1 (5 bases). Germline V gives CDR1 LNHDA, CDR2 SQIVND (reference sequence). The CDR3 contains 14 residues. The V end was cut by 5 bases, the J end by 4 bases, with 15 bases between. The CDR3 sequence is CASSLRQTTYEQYF. As DNA, the CDR3 is TGTGCCAGTAGTCTACGACAGACAACTTACGAGCAGTACTTC.

The chain is built from TRBV2 and TRBJ1-3; D remains unclear. The ends were cut back, 3 bases at V and 0 bases at J, with 6 bases in the middle. Looked up from germline, CDR1 is SNHLY and CDR2 is FYNNEI. The CDR3 has 14 amino acids. The CDR3 bases are TGTGCCAGCAGTGATTTCTCCTCTGGAAACACCATATATTTT. Translated: CASSDFSSGNTIYF.

This sequence joins TRBV2 and TRBJ2-7, with TRBD2 as a possible D gene (6 bases). This CDR3 has 14 residues. Germline assignment: CDR1 SNHLY and CDR2 FYNNEI. V was trimmed by 3 bases and J by 5 bases, leaving 14 bases between them. CDR3 bases: TGTGCCAGCAGTGATCAGGGACTGAGCGACGAGCAGTACTTC. This encodes CASSDQGLSDEQYF.

The genes are TRBV25-1 and TRBJ1-5, with D unclear. The V gene lost 2 bases and the J gene lost 5 bases, with 4 bases spanning the gap. Germline V gives CDR1 MGHDK, CDR2 SYGVNS. This CDR3 spans 12 amino acids. The CDR3 nucleotides read TGTGCCAGCAGTGAAAATCATCAGCCCCAGCATTTT. Translation gives CASSENHQPQHF. The variable domain in full, completed from reference TRBV25-1 and TRBJ1-5, reads EADIYQTPRYLVIGTGKKITLECSQTMGHDKMYWYQQDPGMELHLIHYSYGVNSTEKGDLSSESTVSRIRTEHFPLTLESARPSHTSQYLCASSENHQPQHFGDGTRLSIL.

V usage is TRBV9 and J usage is TRBJ2-7, with TRBD2 matching over 7 bases. The CDR3 length is 14 residues. Germline V lookup: CDR1 SGDLS, CDR2 YYNGEE. J gave up 3 bases and V 2 bases, and 5 bases lay outside the gene matches. CDR3 sequence (DNA): TGTGCCAGCAGCGTTAGCGGGCGGCTCTACGAGCAGTACTTC. Encoded protein: CASSVSGRLYEQYF.

Regarding this clone: This CDR3 is also generated by other DNA sequences in the sample. The chain links TRBV7-9 to TRBJ2-6; D remains unclear. Between the trimmed V and J ends, which lost 0 bases and 1 base, there was a span of 4 bases. The CDR3 runs to 15 residues. CDR1 and CDR2 (germline): SEHNR, FQNEAQ (reference sequence). The CDR3 region is CASSLAGSGANVLTF. As DNA, the CDR3 is TGTGCCAGCAGCTTAGCTGGGTCTGGGGCCAACGTCCTGACTTTC.

This chain connects TRBV6-6 to TRBJ1-5, with TRBD1 identical over 9 bases. This CDR3 region has 15 residues. CDR1 MNHNY and CDR2 SVGAGI come from the germline V gene (reference sequence). The V and J ends lost 7 bases and 9 bases, in that order; junction bases with no gene match: 13. The CDR3 sequence is CASTYGGDRELPQHF. CDR3 DNA: TGTGCCAGCACCTACGGGGGGGACAGGGAATTGCCCCAGCATTTT.

The rearrangement uses TRBV6-1 and TRBJ2-1; D ambiguous. CDR1 MNHNS and CDR2 SASEGT come from the germline V gene. The CDR3 runs 14 residues. The V end was cut by 0 bases, the J end by 7 bases, with 10 bases between. CDR3 in DNA: TGTGCCAGCAGTGAAGCGGCTCCTTGGAATGAGCAGTTCTTC. Its translation: CASSEAAPWNEQFF.

The chain carries TRBV19 and TRBJ2-3; no reliable D call. The CDR3 loop spans 15 amino acids. V was trimmed by 4 bases and J by 3 bases, leaving 14 bases between them. Germline CDR1 is LNHDA and CDR2 is SQIVND (reference sequence). The CDR3 DNA follows: TGTGCCAGTAGTACAGAGGTAGCCAGGACAGATACGCAGTATTTT. It translates to CASSTEVARTDTQYF. Drawing the rest from reference TRBV19 and TRBJ2-3, the complete variable domain is DGGITQSPKYLFRKEGQNVTLSCEQNLNHDAMYWYRQDPGQGLRLIYYSQIVNDFQKGDIAEGYSVSREKKESFPLTVTSAQKNPTAFYLCASSTEVARTDTQYFGPGTRLTVL.

The rearrangement uses TRBV2 and TRBJ1-5; TRBD1 matches at 7 bases. Germline CDR1 is SNHLY and CDR2 is FYNNEI. This CDR3 region has 17 residues. J was trimmed by 0 bases and V by 4 bases; bases with no gene match: 9. The CDR3 protein is CASSVGQGDGSNQPQHF. The CDR3 DNA sequence: TGTGCCAGCAGTGTGGGGCAGGGGGACGGTAGCAATCAGCCCCAGCATTTT.

J is TRBJ1-2 and V is TRBV7-2, with 8 bases that match TRBD1. Germline CDR1 SGHTA, CDR2 FQGNSA. The CDR3 sequence is 16 residues long. J lost 5 bases, V lost 1 base, and 9 bases had no gene match. The DNA of the CDR3 is TGTGCCAGCAGCTTAGGTCCCCGGACAGGGACTTATGGCTACACCTTC. It encodes CASSLGPRTGTYGYTF.

In the case of this clone: Other DNA variants within this sample encode the same CDR3. The chain links TRBV9 to TRBJ2-2; possibly TRBD2 for D (6 bases). From germline, CDR1 is SGDLS and CDR2 YYNGEE. The V gene lost 4 bases and the J gene lost 6 bases, with 7 bases spanning the gap. This CDR3 region has 12 residues. Written as DNA, the CDR3 is TGTGCCAGCAGCCCTAGCGCCGGGGAGCTGTTTTTT. It codes for CASSPSAGELFF.

The gene calls are TRBV7-9 and TRBJ2-6; D is ambiguous. Deletions cut 1 base from V and 0 bases from J, with 7 bases between. Germline V gene sequence: CDR1 SEHNR, CDR2 FQNEAQ (reference sequence). The CDR3 extends over 16 amino acids. The CDR3 region is CASSLVLNSGANVLTF. CDR3 DNA sequence: TGTGCCAGCAGCTTAGTACTTAACTCTGGGGCCAACGTCCTGACTTTC.

The chain couples TRBV7-9 to TRBJ1-3, with no clear D. Germline values: CDR1 SEHNR, CDR2 FQNEAQ (reference sequence). CDR3 length: 16 residues. Trimming stripped 5 bases from V and 0 bases from J, with 14 bases between. The CDR3 sequence: CASSQTRQVSGNTIYF. The CDR3, as DNA: TGTGCCAGCAGCCAAACTCGTCAAGTCTCTGGAAACACCATATATTTT.

The chain has TRBV2 and TRBJ2-1; no reliable D call. Germline-derived CDR1 and CDR2 are SNHLY and FYNNEI. The V and J ends lost 4 bases and 7 bases respectively, with 17 bases between them. The CDR3 spans 15 residues. The CDR3 here is CASSAGSLPLNEQFF. The DNA for the CDR3 is TGTGCCAGCAGTGCGGGCAGTCTTCCTCTGAATGAGCAGTTCTTC.